The 28 T cell receptor beta chains below were found in one sample sequenced in a study of blood T cell repertoires in COVID-19 (dated by TCRdb to 2018 to 2020). Libraries were built with the immunoSEQ multiplex PCR assay. In TCRdb, the immuneACCESS table is reduced to in-frame sequences with V and J assigned. These tables do not hold every clone; where another copy was compared, an unresolved V gene accounts for under half, and the others remain unexplained. This sample is represented by 130,000 to 150,000 clones; approximately 80% of them were singletons. The ten largest clones add up to 10% to 15% of the sample. The source material was peripheral blood. The receptors originated from a man aged 60-69 years with active or convalescent COVID-19.

The chain employs TRBV4-2 and TRBJ1-2, with D perhaps matching TRBD1 (6 bases). Deletions cut 1 base from V and 3 bases from J, with 9 bases between. Per the germline V gene, CDR1 is LGHNA and CDR2 is YNFKEQ. The length of the CDR3 is 14 residues. CDR3 sequence (DNA): TGTGCCAGCAGCCAAGTAGCAGGGGACTATGGCTACACCTTC. Translation gives CASSQVAGDYGYTF.

This chain connects TRBV9 to TRBJ1-3, with 7 bases identical to TRBD1. The germline CDR1 and CDR2 sequences are SGDLS and YYNGEE. After removal of 0 bases from V and 2 bases from J, the junction contained 11 bases not matched to a gene. The CDR3 runs to 18 residues. For the CDR3, the DNA is TGTGCCAGCAGCGTAGATCAGGGGGGTAAGGCCGCTGGAAACACCATATATTTT. Residues: CASSVDQGGKAAGNTIYF.

This chain connects TRBV4-1 to TRBJ2-7; 7 bases are shared with TRBD1. Germline CDR1 reads MGHRA; CDR2 reads YSYEKL. The CDR3 is made up of 14 amino acids. Trimming removed 2 bases from V and 3 bases from J; junction bases left unmatched: 4. CDR3 protein: CASSQRDSHYEQYF. Here the CDR3 DNA reads TGCGCCAGCAGCCAACGGGACAGCCACTACGAGCAGTACTTC.

The V gene is TRBV4-2, the J gene TRBJ2-1, with TRBD2 matching 11 bases. CDR1 LGHNA and CDR2 YNFKEQ come from the germline V gene. Germline trimming cut 4 bases from V and 0 bases from J; bases unmatched to any gene: 5. CDR3 length: 17 amino acids. The CDR3, as DNA: TGTGCCAGCAGCCCGACTAGCGGGGAAAGCTCCTACAATGAGCAGTTCTTC. Its protein product is CASSPTSGESSYNEQFF.

The chain carries TRBV11-2 and TRBJ1-5, with a tentative D call TRBD1 (6 bases). Trimming removed 5 bases at V and 4 bases at J, with 9 bases between. The CDR3 contains 13 residues. The germline CDR1 and CDR2 sequences are SGHAT and FQNNGV. The CDR3 protein is CASSRTENQPQHF. CDR3 DNA: TGTGCCAGCAGCCGGACAGAGAATCAGCCCCAGCATTTT.

The chain carries TRBV21-1 and TRBJ2-2; the D call TRBD1 from the table was never checked on the DNA. TRBV21-1 is a pseudogene segment. This CDR3 is 17 amino acids long. The CDR3 sequence: CASSPQKGVEYTGELFF. CDR3 nucleotide sequence: TGTGCCAGCAGCCCTCAGAAGGGGGTAGAGTACACCGGGGAGCTGTTTTTT.

Only one count was recorded for this clone. The J gene is TRBJ1-3, the V gene TRBV12-3 or TRBV12-4; TRBD1 might be the D (6 bases). The CDR3 sequence is 13 residues long. V dropped 8 bases and J dropped 4 bases, with 12 bases sitting between them. CDR3 sequence reads: CASYRTDGNTIYF. The CDR3 nucleotides are TGTGCCAGCTACCGGACAGACGGAAACACCATATATTTT.

The V and J genes are TRBV7-9 and TRBJ2-7, with 7 bases fitting TRBD1. Germline CDR1 SEHNR, CDR2 FQNEAQ (reference sequence). The CDR3 has 17 residues. With V trimmed by 1 base and J by 3 bases, 12 bases remained unmatched. The CDR3 is CASSLVSTPQGVYEQYF. The CDR3 DNA reads TGTGCCAGCAGCTTAGTCTCTACGCCCCAGGGGGTCTACGAGCAGTACTTC.

V and J are TRBV24-1 and TRBJ1-5, with a tentative D call TRBD1 (6 bases). CDR1 is KGHDR and CDR2 is SFDVKD in the germline V gene. Trimming took 5 bases from V and 1 from J, leaving 14 bases between them. The length of the CDR3 is 16 residues. CDR3 DNA sequence: TGTGCCACCAGTGCACAGGGAAAAGGGAGCAATCAGCCCCAGCATTTT. This gives the protein CATSAQGKGSNQPQHF.

V and J are TRBV5-1 and TRBJ2-1, with 11 bases that match TRBD2. This CDR3 contains 20 residues. The germline CDR1 and CDR2 sequences are SGHRS and YFSETQ. V trimming: 2 bases; J trimming: 1 base; junction bases outside the gene matches: 14. The CDR3, as DNA: TGCGCCAGCAGCTTAACCCCCGGGACTAGCGGTGGGGTTTCCTACAATGAGCAGTTCTTC. This encodes CASSLTPGTSGGVSYNEQFF.

The chain links TRBV10-1 to TRBJ1-3; TRBD1 aligns across 8 bases. Germline V gives CDR1 WNHNN, CDR2 SYGVQD (reference sequence). This CDR3 is 15 amino acids long. V shed 2 bases and J 3 bases; nucleotides not matched to a gene: 3. The CDR3 DNA sequence: TGCGCCAGCAGTGAGAGGACAGGGAATGGAAACACCATATATTTT. Protein product: CASSERTGNGNTIYF.

This clone showed up just a few times. In nucleotides, the CDR3 is TGTGCCAGCAGCTTAGCCGGCGGGAGTTGGGCCGGGGAGCTGTTTTTT. It encodes CASSLAGGSWAGELFF. The V and J genes are TRBV11-2 and TRBJ2-2; 7 nucleotides agree with TRBD2. J lost 6 bases, V lost 1 base, and 8 bases had no gene match. The CDR3 has 16 amino acids. Germline loops: CDR1 SGHAT, CDR2 FQNNGV.

In its sample, this clone was seen once. CDR3 bases: TGTGCCAGCAGCTTTAGCGGGAGCTACAATGAGCAGTTCTTC. Its translation: CASSFSGSYNEQFF. This chain uses TRBV5-6 with TRBJ2-1, with 9 bases lining up with TRBD2. V gave up 2 bases and J gave up 3 bases; unmatched junction bases: 0. Germline-derived CDR1 and CDR2 are SGHDT and YYEEEE. The CDR3 runs 14 residues.

The rearrangement links TRBV5-1 to TRBJ2-3; 7 bases agree with TRBD1. CDR1 and CDR2 (germline): SGHRS, YFSETQ. The CDR3 length is 14 residues. V lost 4 bases, J lost 4 bases, and 6 bases stayed unmatched. CDR3 coding DNA: TGCGCCAGCAGCAGAGACAGGGCCCCAGATACGCAGTATTTT. Its protein is CASSRDRAPDTQYF.

This chain links TRBV11-1 with TRBJ1-1; D is perhaps TRBD1 (6 bases). V lost 8 bases to trimming and J lost 0 bases, with 10 bases between them. The CDR3 runs to 13 residues. Germline assignment: CDR1 SGHAT and CDR2 FQDESV (reference sequence). The CDR3 DNA follows: TGTGCCAGCGGGGGACAAATGAACACTGAAGCTTTCTTT. Protein sequence: CASGGQMNTEAFF.

This rearrangement joins TRBV28 to TRBJ2-1; D might be TRBD2 (6 bases). Germline values: CDR1 MDHEN, CDR2 SYDVKM. CDR3 length equals 15 residues. Between the trimmed V and J ends, which lost 8 bases and 6 bases, there was a span of 20 bases. In nucleotides, the CDR3 is TGTGCCAGCTCTCACATGCTAGCGAGGGCCAATGAGCAGTTCTTC. It translates to CASSHMLARANEQFF.

V is TRBV18 and J is TRBJ1-1; D unclear. In germline, CDR1 is KGHSH, CDR2 LQKENI. The CDR3 totals 14 residues. V dropped 1 base and J dropped 0 bases, with 6 bases sitting between them. The CDR3 protein is CASSPQNMNTEAFF. CDR3 bases: TGTGCCAGCTCACCACAGAACATGAACACTGAAGCTTTCTTT.

This CDR3 reads CASSYTGSYNEQFF. CDR3 bases: TGTGCCAGCAGTTATACTGGTTCCTACAATGAGCAGTTCTTC. The chain has TRBV27 and TRBJ2-1; no clear D. This CDR3 is built from 14 residues. Germline values: CDR1 MNHEY, CDR2 SMNVEV (reference sequence). V was cut by 4 bases and J by 1 base, with 8 bases left in between.

J is TRBJ1-1 and V is TRBV28, with 11 bases matching TRBD1. J was trimmed by 0 bases and V by 3 bases; bases with no gene match: 3. This CDR3 has 16 amino acids. Germline values: CDR1 MDHEN, CDR2 SYDVKM. CDR3 in amino acids: CASSFWGQGVNTEAFF. In nucleotides, the CDR3 is TGTGCCAGCAGTTTTTGGGGACAGGGGGTGAACACTGAAGCTTTCTTT.

CDR3 in DNA: TGCGCCAGCAGCCAAGCTGGGAGCGGGTTAGCGGGAGAAAAGTTCTTC. Translating gives CASSQAGSGLAGEKFF. The chain uses TRBV4-3 and TRBJ2-1, with 9 bases aligning to TRBD2. Germline V gene sequence: CDR1 LGHNA, CDR2 YSLEER. The CDR3 runs 16 residues. With 1 base clipped from V and 14 bases from J, the junction kept 15 bases outside the gene matches.

V gene TRBV30 combines with J gene TRBJ1-2; perhaps TRBD1 as D (5 bases). This CDR3 contains 13 residues. Per germline, CDR1 GTSNPN and CDR2 SVGIG (reference sequence). V shed 3 bases and J shed 7 bases, with 15 bases lying between them. The CDR3 here is CAWRVAGTGGYTF. Written as DNA, the CDR3 is TGTGCCTGGAGGGTTGCAGGGACTGGTGGCTACACCTTC.

J is TRBJ1-2 and V is TRBV30, with D perhaps TRBD1 (6 bases). The CDR3 has 13 amino acids. Trimming shortened V by 5 bases and J by 6 bases, and 16 bases separated the two germline ends. Germline V gene lookup returns CDR1 GTSNPN and CDR2 SVGIG (reference sequence). The CDR3 DNA is TGTGCCTGGGCCTCCCGGTCAGGGGATGGCTACACCTTC. Amino acids: CAWASRSGDGYTF.

This clone was recorded once. The chain employs TRBV5-6 and TRBJ2-3; 14 nucleotides align to TRBD2. Germline V gives CDR1 SGHDT, CDR2 YYEEEE. J was trimmed by 2 bases and V by 2 bases; bases with no gene match: 4. The CDR3 length is 17 residues. Here the CDR3 reads CASSLRTSGRSTDTQYF. The CDR3 nucleotides are TGTGCCAGCAGCTTAAGGACTAGCGGGAGGTCCACAGATACGCAGTATTTT.

By share of the sample, this clone is large. The chain links TRBV28 to TRBJ1-6, with D maybe TRBD1 (6 bases). Germline CDR1 is MDHEN and CDR2 is SYDVKM. The CDR3 loop spans 15 amino acids. Trimming took off 6 bases at V and 10 bases at J, with 19 bases between the two ends. The CDR3 reads CASRTRQAVVSPLHF. The DNA for the CDR3 is TGTGCCAGCAGAACGCGACAGGCGGTTGTCTCACCCCTCCACTTT.

J is TRBJ1-5 and V is TRBV28; a possible D gene is TRBD1 (6 bases). Trimming took 8 bases from V and 4 from J, leaving 15 bases between them. The length of the CDR3 is 14 residues. CDR1 is MDHEN and CDR2 is SYDVKM in the germline V gene. DNA for the CDR3: TGTGCCAGCCGTCGGACAGACGAGAATCAGCCCCAGCATTTT. Translating gives CASRRTDENQPQHF.

The J gene is TRBJ1-1, the V gene TRBV10-2; 8 positions agree with TRBD1. Germline lookup yields CDR1 WSHSY and CDR2 SAAADI. With 6 bases clipped from V and 2 bases from J, the junction kept 5 bases outside the gene matches. This CDR3 is 14 amino acids long. The CDR3 DNA is TGCGCCAGCAGAGACAGGGGACCTAACACTGAAGCTTTCTTT. This translates into CASRDRGPNTEAFF.

V gene TRBV28 combines with J gene TRBJ1-3; TRBD1 might be the D (6 bases). The germline CDR1 and CDR2 sequences are MDHEN and SYDVKM. Deletions cut 7 bases from V and 4 bases from J, with 17 bases between. CDR3 length: 15 residues. CDR3 sequence: CASTRGTTGGNTIYF. DNA of the CDR3: TGTGCCAGCACTCGTGGGACGACAGGAGGAAACACCATATATTTT.

This chain joins TRBV6-5 and TRBJ2-3, with 8 nucleotides matching TRBD1. CDR3 size: 13 residues. The ends lost 6 bases at V and 5 bases at J; junction bases unmatched: 4. Germline V lookup: CDR1 MNHEY, CDR2 SVGAGI. CDR3 coding DNA: TGTGCCAGCAGATCCAGGGGGCAAGATACGCAGTATTTT. This codes for CASRSRGQDTQYF.